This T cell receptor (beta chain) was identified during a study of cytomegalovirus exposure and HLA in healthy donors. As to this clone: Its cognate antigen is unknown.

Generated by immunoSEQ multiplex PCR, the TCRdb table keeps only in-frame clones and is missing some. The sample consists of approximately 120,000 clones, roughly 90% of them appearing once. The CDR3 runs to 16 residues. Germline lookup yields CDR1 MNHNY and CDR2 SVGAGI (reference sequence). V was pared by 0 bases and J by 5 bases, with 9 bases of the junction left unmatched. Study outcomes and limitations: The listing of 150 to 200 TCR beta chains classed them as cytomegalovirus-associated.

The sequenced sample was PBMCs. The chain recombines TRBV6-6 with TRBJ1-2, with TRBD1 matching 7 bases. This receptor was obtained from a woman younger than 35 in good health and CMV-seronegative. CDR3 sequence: CASSYSRQGKAYGYTF. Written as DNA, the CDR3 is TGTGCCAGCAGTTACTCTAGACAGGGAAAAGCTTATGGCTACACCTTC.